A single sample gave rise to the 10 T cell receptor beta chains below, sequenced in a study of cytomegalovirus exposure and HLA in healthy donors. The PCR was carried out with 60 Vbeta primers and 13 Jbeta primers. TCRdb's table, derived via immunoSEQ multiplex PCR, lists solely in-frame clones and lacks some. The data hold 100,000 to 150,000 clones, with over 70% observed a single time. Sequencing was done on a sample of PBMCs. The receptors come from a woman aged 40 to 55 in good health and CMV-seropositive.

The chain is built from TRBV30 and TRBJ1-3; D unresolved. Trimming removed 2 bases from V and 0 bases from J, with 11 bases in between. The V gene's germline CDR1 is GTSNPN and CDR2 SVGIG (reference sequence). This CDR3 spans 15 amino acids. CDR3 loop: CAWSKQPSSGNTIYF. As DNA, the CDR3 is TGTGCCTGGAGTAAACAGCCGAGCTCTGGAAACACCATATATTTT.

The genes are TRBV4-1 and TRBJ1-1, with D unresolved. There are 15 residues in the CDR3. The ends were cut back, 1 base at V and 1 base at J, with 10 bases in the middle. The germline V gene has CDR1 MGHRA and CDR2 YSYEKL. The CDR3 protein is CASSQGGTGNTEAFF. For the CDR3, the DNA is TGCGCCAGCAGCCAAGGCGGTACTGGGAACACTGAAGCTTTCTTT.

The gene calls are TRBV11-3 and TRBJ1-2; D call uncertain. Germline V lookup: CDR1 SGHNT, CDR2 YENEEA. The CDR3 is made up of 12 amino acids. The V and J ends lost 5 bases and 3 bases respectively, with 7 bases between them. DNA of the CDR3: TGTGCCAGCAGCGCGGGAGACTATGGCTACACCTTC. The encoded protein is CASSAGDYGYTF.

This clone turned up a few times. The chain uses TRBV5-1 and TRBJ2-2, with 8 bases identical to TRBD2. J was trimmed by 8 bases and V by 2 bases; bases with no gene match: 5. Per germline, CDR1 SGHRS and CDR2 YFSETQ. The CDR3 has 14 residues. The CDR3 DNA reads TGCGCCAGCAGCTTAGCGGGGGCCGCGGGGGAGCTGTTTTTT. This sequence encodes CASSLAGAAGELFF. The full variable domain, in which reference TRBV5-1 and TRBJ2-2 provide the parts outside the CDR3, is KAGVTQTPRYLIKTRGQQVTLSCSPISGHRSVSWYQQTPGQGLQFLFEYFSETQRNKGNFPGRFSGRQFSNSRSEMNVSTLELGDSALYLCASSLAGAAGELFFGEGSRLTVL.

V is TRBV5-1 and J is TRBJ2-3; maybe TRBD1 (7 bases). The CDR3 covers 11 residues. Germline V gives CDR1 SGHRS, CDR2 YFSETQ. Trimming stripped 6 bases from V and 8 bases from J, with 10 bases between. In nucleotides, the CDR3 is TGCGCCAGCACCCAGGGGGGTACGCAGTATTTT. Amino acid sequence: CASTQGGTQYF.

The rearrangement links TRBV7-7 to TRBJ2-5; 8 bases are a match to TRBD2. The CDR3 covers 10 residues. The V gene's germline CDR1 is SSHAT and CDR2 FNYEAQ (reference sequence). The CDR3 is CATGGETQYF. The CDR3 nucleotides are TGTGCGACGGGAGGGGAGACCCAGTACTTC.

This sequence joins TRBV11-1 and TRBJ2-3; weak D call: TRBD1 (6 bases). Germline lookup yields CDR1 SGHAT and CDR2 FQDESV (reference sequence). V was trimmed by 1 base and J by 0 bases, leaving 8 bases between them. The CDR3 spans 15 residues. The chain's CDR3 is CASSLGTASTDTQYF. The CDR3 DNA is TGTGCCAGCAGCTTAGGGACAGCTAGCACAGATACGCAGTATTTT.

The CDR3 loop is CASSYGGQNTEAFF. CDR3 DNA: TGTGCCAGCAGTTATGGGGGCCAGAACACTGAAGCTTTCTTT. The chain links TRBV6-5 to TRBJ1-1; a possible D gene is TRBD1 (6 bases). The CDR3 covers 14 residues. The ends were cut back, 3 bases at V and 1 base at J, with 9 bases in the middle. Per the germline V gene, CDR1 is MNHEY and CDR2 is SVGAGI.

The chain combines TRBV6-1 with TRBJ1-1; D gene ambiguous. The germline V gene has CDR1 MNHNS and CDR2 SASEGT. Trimming took off 8 bases at V and 0 bases at J, with 13 bases between the two ends. The CDR3 length is 14 residues. CDR3 bases: TGTGCCAGCTTTTCCGGGTCGCTGAACACTGAAGCTTTCTTT. It specifies CASFSGSLNTEAFF.

There are a few counts of this clone. The V call is TRBV27, the J call TRBJ2-7; 8 bases map to TRBD2. V lost 2 bases and J lost 3; bases outside the gene matches: 6. Germline CDR1 reads MNHEY; CDR2 reads SMNVEV (reference sequence). The length of the CDR3 is 15 residues. In DNA form, the CDR3 reads TGTGCCAGCAGTTTAAAATCGGGAGGGTTCTACGAGCAGTACTTC. It codes for CASSLKSGGFYEQYF.